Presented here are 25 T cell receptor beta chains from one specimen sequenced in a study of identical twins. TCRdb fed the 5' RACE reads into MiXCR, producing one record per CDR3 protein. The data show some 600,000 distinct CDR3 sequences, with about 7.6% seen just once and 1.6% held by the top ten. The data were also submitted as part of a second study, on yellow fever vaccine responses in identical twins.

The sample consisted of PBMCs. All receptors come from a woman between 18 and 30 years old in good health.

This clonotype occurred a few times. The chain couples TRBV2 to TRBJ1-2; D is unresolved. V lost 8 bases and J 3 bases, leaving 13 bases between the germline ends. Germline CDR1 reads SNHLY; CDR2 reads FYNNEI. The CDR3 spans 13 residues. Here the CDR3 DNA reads TGTGCCAGCGGCCCGGACGCGGACTATGGCTACACCTTC. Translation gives CASGPDADYGYTF. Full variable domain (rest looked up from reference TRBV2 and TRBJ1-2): EPEVTQTPSHQVTQMGQEVILRCVPISNHLYFYWYRQILGQKVEFLVSFYNNEISEKSEIFDDQFSVERPDGSNFTLKIRSTKLEDSAMYFCASGPDADYGYTFGSGTRLTVV.

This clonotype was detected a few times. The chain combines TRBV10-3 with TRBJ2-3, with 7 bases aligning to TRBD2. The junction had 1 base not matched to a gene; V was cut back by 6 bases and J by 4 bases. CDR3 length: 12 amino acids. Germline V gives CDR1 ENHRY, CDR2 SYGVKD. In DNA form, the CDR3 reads TGTGCCATCAGGGGAGGGGCAGATACGCAGTATTTT. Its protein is CAIRGGADTQYF.

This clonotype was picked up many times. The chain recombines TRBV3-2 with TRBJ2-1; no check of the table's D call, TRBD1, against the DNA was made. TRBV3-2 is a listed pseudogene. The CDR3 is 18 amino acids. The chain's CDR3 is CASSLGTPEQVSYNEQFF. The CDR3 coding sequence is TGTGCCAGCAGCCTCGGGACCCCTGAGCAGGTTTCCTACAATGAGCAGTTCTTC.

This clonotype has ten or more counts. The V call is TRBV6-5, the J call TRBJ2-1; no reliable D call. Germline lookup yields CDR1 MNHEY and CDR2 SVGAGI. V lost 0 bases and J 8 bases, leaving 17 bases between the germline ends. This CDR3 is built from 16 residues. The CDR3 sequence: CASSYSTEGSSDEQFF. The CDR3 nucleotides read TGTGCCAGCAGTTACTCGACGGAAGGGTCAAGCGATGAGCAGTTCTTC.

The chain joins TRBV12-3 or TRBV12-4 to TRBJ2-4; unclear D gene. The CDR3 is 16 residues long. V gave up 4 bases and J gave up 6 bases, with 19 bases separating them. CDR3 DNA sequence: TGTGCCAGCAGTTCCGCCGGGTCAGTCGCCTCAAACATTCAGTACTTC. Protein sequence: CASSSAGSVASNIQYF.

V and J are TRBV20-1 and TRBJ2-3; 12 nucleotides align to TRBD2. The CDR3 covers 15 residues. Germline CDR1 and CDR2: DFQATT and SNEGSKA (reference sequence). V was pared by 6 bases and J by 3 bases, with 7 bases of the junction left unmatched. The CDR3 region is CSAATTSGGTDTQYF. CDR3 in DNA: TGCAGTGCCGCCACGACTAGCGGGGGAACAGATACGCAGTATTTT.

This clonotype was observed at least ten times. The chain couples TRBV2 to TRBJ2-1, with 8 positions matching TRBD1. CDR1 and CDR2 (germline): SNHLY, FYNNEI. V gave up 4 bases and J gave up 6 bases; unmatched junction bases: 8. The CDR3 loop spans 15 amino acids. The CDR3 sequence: CASSVGDRGGNEQFF. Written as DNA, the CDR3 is TGTGCCAGCAGTGTAGGAGACAGGGGAGGCAATGAGCAGTTCTTC.

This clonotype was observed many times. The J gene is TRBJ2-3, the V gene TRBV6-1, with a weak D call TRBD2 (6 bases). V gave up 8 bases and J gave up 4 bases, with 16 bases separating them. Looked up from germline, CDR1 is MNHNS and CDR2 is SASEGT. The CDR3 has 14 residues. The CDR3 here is CASGRRGTSDTQYF. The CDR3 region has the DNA TGTGCCAGCGGGAGGCGGGGCACTTCAGATACGCAGTATTTT.

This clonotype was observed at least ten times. The CDR3 protein is CASSRDSPGTQYF. CDR3 coding DNA: TGCGCCAGCAGTCGGGACTCCCCAGGGACGCAGTATTTT. The chain carries TRBV5-1 and TRBJ2-3, with D tentatively TRBD2 (6 bases). Per germline, CDR1 SGHRS and CDR2 YFSETQ. The CDR3 runs 13 residues. The V end lost 5 bases, the J end lost 9 bases, and 16 bases lay between the germline ends.

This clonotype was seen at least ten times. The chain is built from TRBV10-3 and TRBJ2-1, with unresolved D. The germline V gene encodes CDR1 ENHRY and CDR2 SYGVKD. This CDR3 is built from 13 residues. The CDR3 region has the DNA TGTGCTACGGGCGGTGAGGCCTACAATGAGCAGTTCTTC. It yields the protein CATGGEAYNEQFF.

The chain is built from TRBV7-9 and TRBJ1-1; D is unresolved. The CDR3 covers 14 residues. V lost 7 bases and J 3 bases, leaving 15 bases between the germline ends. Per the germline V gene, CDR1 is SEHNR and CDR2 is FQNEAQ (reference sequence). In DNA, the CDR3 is TGTGCCAGCAACCGACCACTCGGGGACACTGAAGCTTTCTTT. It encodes CASNRPLGDTEAFF.

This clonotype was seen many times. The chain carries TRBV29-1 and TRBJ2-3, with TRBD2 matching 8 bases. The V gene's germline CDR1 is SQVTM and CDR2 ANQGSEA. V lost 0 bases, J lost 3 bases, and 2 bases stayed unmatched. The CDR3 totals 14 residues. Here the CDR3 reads CSVEEGTRTDTQYF. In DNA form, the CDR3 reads TGCAGCGTTGAAGAGGGGACTAGGACAGATACGCAGTATTTT.

The CDR3 loop is CASSSTPPETNEQFF. The CDR3 DNA follows: TGTGCCAGCAGCTCCACCCCCCCAGAGACCAATGAGCAGTTCTTC. The V gene is TRBV7-9, the J gene TRBJ2-1; D is unresolved. The germline V gene has CDR1 SEHNR and CDR2 FQNEAQ (reference sequence). The CDR3 runs to 15 residues. The V end was cut by 4 bases, the J end by 6 bases, with 16 bases between.

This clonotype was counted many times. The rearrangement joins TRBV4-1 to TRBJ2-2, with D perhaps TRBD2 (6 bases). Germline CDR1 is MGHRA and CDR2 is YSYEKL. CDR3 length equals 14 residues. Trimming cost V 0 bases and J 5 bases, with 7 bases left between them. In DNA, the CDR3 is TGCGCCAGCAGCCAAGATCGGGAGACCGGGGAGCTGTTTTTT. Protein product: CASSQDRETGELFF.

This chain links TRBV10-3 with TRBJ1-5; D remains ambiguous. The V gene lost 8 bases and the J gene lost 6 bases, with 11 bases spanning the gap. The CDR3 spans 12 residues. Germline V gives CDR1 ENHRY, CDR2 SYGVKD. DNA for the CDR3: TGTGCCATCGGGCGTGATGGTCAGCCCCAGCATTTT. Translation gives CAIGRDGQPQHF.

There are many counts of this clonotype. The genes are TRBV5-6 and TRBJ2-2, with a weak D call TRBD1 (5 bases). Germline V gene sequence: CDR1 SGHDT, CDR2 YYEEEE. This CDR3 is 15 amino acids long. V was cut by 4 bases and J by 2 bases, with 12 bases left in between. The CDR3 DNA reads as TGTGCCAGCAGCGGAATCGACAGAAACACCGGGGAGCTGTTTTTT. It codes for CASSGIDRNTGELFF.

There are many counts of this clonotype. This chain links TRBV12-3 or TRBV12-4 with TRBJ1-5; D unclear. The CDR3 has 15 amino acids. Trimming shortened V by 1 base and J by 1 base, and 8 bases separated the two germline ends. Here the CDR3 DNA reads TGTGCCAGCAGTTTAGGAGGAGGGAGCAATCAGCCCCAGCATTTT. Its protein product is CASSLGGGSNQPQHF.

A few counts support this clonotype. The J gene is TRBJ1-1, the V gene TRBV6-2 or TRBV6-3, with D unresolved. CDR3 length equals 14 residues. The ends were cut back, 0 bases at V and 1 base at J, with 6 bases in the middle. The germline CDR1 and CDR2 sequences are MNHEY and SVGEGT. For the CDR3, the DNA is TGTGCCAGCAGTTACTCTTGGCCGAACACTGAAGCTTTCTTT. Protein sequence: CASSYSWPNTEAFF.

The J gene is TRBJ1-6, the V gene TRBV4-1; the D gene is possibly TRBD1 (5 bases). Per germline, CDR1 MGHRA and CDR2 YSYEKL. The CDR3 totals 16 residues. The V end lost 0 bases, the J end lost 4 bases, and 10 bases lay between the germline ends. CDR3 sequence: CASSQDAGLYNSPLHF. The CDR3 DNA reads TGCGCCAGCAGCCAAGACGCGGGGCTGTATAATTCACCCCTCCACTTT.

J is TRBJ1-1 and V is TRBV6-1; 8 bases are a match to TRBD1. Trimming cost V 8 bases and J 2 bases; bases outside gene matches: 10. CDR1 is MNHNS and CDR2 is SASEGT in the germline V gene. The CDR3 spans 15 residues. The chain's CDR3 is CASYRDRSFNTEAFF. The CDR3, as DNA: TGTGCCAGCTATCGGGACAGGTCTTTCAACACTGAAGCTTTCTTT.

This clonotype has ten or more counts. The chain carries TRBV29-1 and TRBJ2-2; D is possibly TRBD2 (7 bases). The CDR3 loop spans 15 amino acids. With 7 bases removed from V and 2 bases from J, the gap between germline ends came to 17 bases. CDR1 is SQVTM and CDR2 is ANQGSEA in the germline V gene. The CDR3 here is CSAGGASGNTGELFF. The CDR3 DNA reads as TGCAGCGCGGGGGGCGCGAGCGGAAACACCGGGGAGCTGTTTTTT.

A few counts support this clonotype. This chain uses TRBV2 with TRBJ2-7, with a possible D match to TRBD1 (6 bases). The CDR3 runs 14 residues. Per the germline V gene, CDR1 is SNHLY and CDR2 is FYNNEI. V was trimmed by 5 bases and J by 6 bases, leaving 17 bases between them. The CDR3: CASSSKQGSGEQYF. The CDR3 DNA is TGTGCCAGCAGTTCCAAACAGGGATCGGGCGAGCAGTACTTC.

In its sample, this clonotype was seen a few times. As DNA, the CDR3 is TGTGCCACTGTAGACAGGGGGCCTGGAAACACCATATATTTT. It specifies CATVDRGPGNTIYF. The chain is built from TRBV28 and TRBJ1-3, with 10 bases identical to TRBD1. The germline V gene has CDR1 MDHEN and CDR2 SYDVKM. CDR3 size: 14 residues. V lost 10 bases, J lost 2 bases, and 5 bases stayed unmatched.

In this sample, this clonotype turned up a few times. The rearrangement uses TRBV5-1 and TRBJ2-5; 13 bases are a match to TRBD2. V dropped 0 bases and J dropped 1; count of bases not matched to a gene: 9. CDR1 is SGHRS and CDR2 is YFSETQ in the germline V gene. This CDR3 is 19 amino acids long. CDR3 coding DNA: TGCGCCAGCAGCTTGGGGCCAAGACTAGCGGGAGGCATCCAAGAGACCCAGTACTTC. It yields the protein CASSLGPRLAGGIQETQYF.

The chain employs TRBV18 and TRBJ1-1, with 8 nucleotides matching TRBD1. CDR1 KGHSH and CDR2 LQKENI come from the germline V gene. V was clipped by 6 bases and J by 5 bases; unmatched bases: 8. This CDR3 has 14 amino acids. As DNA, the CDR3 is TGTGCCAGCTCGCCAAAAACAGGGGGGACTGAAGCTTTCTTT. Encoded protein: CASSPKTGGTEAFF.